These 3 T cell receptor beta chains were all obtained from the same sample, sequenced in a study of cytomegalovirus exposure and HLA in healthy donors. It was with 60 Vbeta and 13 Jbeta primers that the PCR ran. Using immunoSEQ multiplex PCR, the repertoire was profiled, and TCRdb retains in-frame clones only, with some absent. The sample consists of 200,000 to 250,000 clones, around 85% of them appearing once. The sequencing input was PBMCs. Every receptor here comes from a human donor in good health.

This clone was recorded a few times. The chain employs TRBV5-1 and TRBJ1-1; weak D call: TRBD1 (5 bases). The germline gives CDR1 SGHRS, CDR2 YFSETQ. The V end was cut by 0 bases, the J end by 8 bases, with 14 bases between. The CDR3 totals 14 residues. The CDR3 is CASSLGQGMGEAFF. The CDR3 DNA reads TGCGCCAGCAGCTTGGGGCAGGGTATGGGGGAAGCTTTCTTT.

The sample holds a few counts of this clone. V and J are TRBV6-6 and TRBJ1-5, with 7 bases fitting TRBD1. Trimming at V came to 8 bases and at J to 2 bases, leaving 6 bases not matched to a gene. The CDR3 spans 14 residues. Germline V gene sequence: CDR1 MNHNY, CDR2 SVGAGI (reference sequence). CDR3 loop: CASHDREGNQPQHF. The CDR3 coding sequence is TGTGCCAGCCACGACAGGGAAGGCAATCAGCCCCAGCATTTT.

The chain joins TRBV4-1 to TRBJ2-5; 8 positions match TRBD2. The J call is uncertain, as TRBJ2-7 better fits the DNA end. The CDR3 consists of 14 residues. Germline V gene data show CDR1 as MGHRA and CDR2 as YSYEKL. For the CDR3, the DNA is TGCGCCAGCAGCCCGCGGGGGGACCAATACGAGCAGTACTTC. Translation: CASSPRGDQYEQYF.